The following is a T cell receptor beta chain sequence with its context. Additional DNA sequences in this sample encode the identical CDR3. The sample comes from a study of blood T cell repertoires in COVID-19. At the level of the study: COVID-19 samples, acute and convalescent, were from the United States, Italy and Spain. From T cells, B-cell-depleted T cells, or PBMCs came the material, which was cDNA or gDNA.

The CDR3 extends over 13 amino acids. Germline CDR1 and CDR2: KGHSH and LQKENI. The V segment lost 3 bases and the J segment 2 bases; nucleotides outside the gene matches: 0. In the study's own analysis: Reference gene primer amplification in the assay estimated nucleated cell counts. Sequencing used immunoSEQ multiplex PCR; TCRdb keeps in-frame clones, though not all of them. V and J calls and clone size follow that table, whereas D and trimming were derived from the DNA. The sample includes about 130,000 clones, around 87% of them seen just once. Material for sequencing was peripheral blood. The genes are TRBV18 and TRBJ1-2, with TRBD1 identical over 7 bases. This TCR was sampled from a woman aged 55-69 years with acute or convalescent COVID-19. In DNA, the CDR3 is TGTGCCAGCTCACCGGGACAGAACTATGGCTACACCTTC. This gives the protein CASSPGQNYGYTF.